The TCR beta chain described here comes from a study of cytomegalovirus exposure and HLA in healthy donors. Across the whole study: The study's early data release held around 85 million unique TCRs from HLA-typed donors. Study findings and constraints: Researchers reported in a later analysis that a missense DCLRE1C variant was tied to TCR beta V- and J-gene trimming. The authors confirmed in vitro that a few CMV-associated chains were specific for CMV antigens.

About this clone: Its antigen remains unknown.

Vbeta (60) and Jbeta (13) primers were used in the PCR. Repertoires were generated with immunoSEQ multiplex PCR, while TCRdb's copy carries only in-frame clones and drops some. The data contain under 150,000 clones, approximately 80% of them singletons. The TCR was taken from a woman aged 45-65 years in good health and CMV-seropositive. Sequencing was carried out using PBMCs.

The CDR3, as DNA: TGTGCCAGCAGCCCGATTGACAGGGTGACTGAAGCTTTCTTT. It is translated as CASSPIDRVTEAFF. The V and J genes are TRBV7-9 and TRBJ1-1; TRBD1 matches at 7 bases. Trimming took 5 bases from V and 5 from J; bases not matched to a gene: 8. Per the germline V gene, CDR1 is SEHNR and CDR2 is FQNEAQ (reference sequence). The CDR3 length is 14 residues.